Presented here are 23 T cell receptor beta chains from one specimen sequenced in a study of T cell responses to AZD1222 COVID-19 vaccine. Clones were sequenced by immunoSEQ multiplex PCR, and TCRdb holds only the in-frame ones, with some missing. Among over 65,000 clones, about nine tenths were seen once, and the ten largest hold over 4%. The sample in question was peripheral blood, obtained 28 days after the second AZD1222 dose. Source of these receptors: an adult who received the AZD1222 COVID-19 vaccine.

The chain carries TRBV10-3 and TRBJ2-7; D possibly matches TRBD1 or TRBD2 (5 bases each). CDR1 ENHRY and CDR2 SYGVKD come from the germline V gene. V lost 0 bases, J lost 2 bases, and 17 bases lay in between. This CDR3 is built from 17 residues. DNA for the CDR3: TGTGCCATCAGTGAGTCGAAGGGGAAGGGAGCGACCTACGAGCAGTACTTC. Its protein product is CAISESKGKGATYEQYF.

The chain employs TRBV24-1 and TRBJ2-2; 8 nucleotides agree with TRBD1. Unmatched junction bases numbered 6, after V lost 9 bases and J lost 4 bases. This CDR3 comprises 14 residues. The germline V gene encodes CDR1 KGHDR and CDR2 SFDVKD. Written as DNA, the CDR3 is TGTGCCACCCGCGACAGGGGTGGCACCGGGGAGCTGTTTTTT. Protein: CATRDRGGTGELFF.

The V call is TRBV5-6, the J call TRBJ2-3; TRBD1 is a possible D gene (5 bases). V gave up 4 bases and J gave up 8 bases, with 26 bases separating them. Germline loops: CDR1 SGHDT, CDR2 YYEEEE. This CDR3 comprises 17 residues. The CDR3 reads CASSQAGAGLRPGTQYF. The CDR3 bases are TGTGCCAGCAGCCAAGCTGGAGCAGGGTTGCGTCCAGGTACGCAGTATTTT.

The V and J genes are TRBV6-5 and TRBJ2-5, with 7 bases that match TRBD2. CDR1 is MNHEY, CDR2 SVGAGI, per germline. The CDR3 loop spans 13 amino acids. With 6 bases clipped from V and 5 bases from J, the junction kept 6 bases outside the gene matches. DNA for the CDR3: TGTGCCAGCAGCCGACTCGGGGGGGAGACCCAGTACTTC. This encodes CASSRLGGETQYF.

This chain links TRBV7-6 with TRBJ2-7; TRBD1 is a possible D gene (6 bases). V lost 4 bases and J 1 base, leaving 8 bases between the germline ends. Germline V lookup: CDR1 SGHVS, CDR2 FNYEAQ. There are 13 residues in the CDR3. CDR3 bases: TGTGCCAGCAGCTCAGGACAGTCCTACGAGCAGTACTTC. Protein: CASSSGQSYEQYF.

CDR3 coding DNA: TGTGCCAGCAGCTTATCTAGCCAAGAGACCCAGTACTTC. Encoded protein: CASSLSSQETQYF. The chain joins TRBV7-3 to TRBJ2-5; no clear D. Per germline, CDR1 SGHTA and CDR2 FQGTGA. The CDR3 is 13 amino acids. The V end was cut by 2 bases, the J end by 1 base, with 5 bases between.

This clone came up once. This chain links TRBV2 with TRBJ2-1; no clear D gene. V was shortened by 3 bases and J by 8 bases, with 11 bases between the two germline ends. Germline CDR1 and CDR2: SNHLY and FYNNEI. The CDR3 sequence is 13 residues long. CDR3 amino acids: CASSEKAIDEQFF. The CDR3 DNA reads TGTGCCAGCAGTGAGAAAGCTATCGATGAGCAGTTCTTC.

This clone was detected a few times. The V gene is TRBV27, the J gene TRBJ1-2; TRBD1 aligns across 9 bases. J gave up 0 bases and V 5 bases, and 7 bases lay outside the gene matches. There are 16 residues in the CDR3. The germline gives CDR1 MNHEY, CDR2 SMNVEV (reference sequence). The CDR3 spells CASSRGQGTSNYGYTF. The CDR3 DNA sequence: TGTGCCAGCAGTAGAGGACAGGGGACTTCTAACTATGGCTACACCTTC.

In DNA form, the CDR3 reads TGCAGCGTTGAAGATAAGGAGGGGTATTTCGTCGATACGCAGTATTTT. This encodes CSVEDKEGYFVDTQYF. The gene calls are TRBV29-1 and TRBJ2-3; TRBD2 might be the D (6 bases). This CDR3 is built from 16 residues. Per germline, CDR1 SQVTM and CDR2 ANQGSEA. V gave up 0 bases and J gave up 6 bases, with 19 bases separating them.

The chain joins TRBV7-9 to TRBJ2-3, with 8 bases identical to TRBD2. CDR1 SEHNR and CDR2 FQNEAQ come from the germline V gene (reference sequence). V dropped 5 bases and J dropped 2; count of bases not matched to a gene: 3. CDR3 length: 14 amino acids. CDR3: CASSLGGATDTQYF. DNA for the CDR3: TGTGCCAGCAGCCTCGGGGGGGCCACAGATACGCAGTATTTT.

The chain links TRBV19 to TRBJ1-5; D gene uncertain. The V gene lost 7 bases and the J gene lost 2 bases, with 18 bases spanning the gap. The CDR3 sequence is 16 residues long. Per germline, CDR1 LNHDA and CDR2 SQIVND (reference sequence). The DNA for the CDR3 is TGTGCCAGTAAAGCCGATCCGGGCGGGCGCAATCAGCCCCAGCATTTT. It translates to CASKADPGGRNQPQHF.

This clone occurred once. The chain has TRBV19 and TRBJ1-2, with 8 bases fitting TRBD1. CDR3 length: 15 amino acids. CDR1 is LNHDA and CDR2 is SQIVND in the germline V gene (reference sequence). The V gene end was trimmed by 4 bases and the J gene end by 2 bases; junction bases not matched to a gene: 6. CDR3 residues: CASSTRDRRNYGYTF. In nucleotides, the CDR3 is TGTGCCAGTAGTACCCGGGACAGGAGAAACTATGGCTACACCTTC.

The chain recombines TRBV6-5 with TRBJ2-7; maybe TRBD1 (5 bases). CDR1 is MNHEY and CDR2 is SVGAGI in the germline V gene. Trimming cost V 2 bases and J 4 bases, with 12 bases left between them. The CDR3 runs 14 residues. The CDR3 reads CASSYGSQGYEQYF. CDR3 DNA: TGTGCCAGCAGTTACGGGTCGCAGGGTTACGAGCAGTACTTC.

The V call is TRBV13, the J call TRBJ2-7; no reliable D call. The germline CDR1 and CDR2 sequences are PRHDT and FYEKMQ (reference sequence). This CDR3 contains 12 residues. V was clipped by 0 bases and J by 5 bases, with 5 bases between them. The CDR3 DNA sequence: TGTGCCAGCAGCTTAGGGCTGGACGAGCAGTACTTC. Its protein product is CASSLGLDEQYF. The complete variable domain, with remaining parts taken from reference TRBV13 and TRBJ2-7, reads AAGVIQSPRHLIKEKRETATLKCYPIPRHDTVYWYQQGPGQDPQFLISFYEKMQSDKGSIPDRFSAQQFSDYHSELNMSSLELGDSALYFCASSLGLDEQYFGPGTRLTVT.

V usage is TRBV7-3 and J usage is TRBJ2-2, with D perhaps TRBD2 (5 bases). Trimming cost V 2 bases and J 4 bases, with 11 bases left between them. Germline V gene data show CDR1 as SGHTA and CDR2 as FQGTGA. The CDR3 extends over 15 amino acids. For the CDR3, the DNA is TGTGCCAGCAGCTTAGTCTCCGGGGTCACCGGGGAGCTGTTTTTT. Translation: CASSLVSGVTGELFF.

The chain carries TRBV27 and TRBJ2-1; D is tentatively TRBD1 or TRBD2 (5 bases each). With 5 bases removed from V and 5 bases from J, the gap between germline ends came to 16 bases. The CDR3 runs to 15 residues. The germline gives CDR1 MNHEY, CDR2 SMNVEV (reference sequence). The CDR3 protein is CASSALGATNNEQFF. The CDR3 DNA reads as TGTGCCAGCAGTGCGCTCGGGGCGACTAACAATGAGCAGTTCTTC.

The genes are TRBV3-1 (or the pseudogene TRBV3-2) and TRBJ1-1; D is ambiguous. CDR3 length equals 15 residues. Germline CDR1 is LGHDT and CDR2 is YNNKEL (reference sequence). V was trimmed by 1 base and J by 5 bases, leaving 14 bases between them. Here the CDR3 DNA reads TGTGCCAGCAGCCAAGGACTTGGGTGGGTTACTGAAGCTTTCTTT. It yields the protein CASSQGLGWVTEAFF.

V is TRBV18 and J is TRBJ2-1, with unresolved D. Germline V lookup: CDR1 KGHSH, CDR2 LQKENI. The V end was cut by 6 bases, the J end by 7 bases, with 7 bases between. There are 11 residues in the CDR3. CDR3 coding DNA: TGTGCCAGCTCCAGCCGAAATGAGCAGTTCTTC. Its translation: CASSSRNEQFF.

The chain's CDR3 is CASSFGDTPYEQYV. In DNA form, the CDR3 reads TGTGCCAGCAGCTTTGGGGACACACCCTACGAGCAGTACGTC. The V and J genes are TRBV5-6 and TRBJ2-7; the D gene is possibly TRBD1 (6 bases). The CDR3 is made up of 14 amino acids. Trimming removed 2 bases from V and 2 bases from J, with 11 bases in between. Germline loops: CDR1 SGHDT, CDR2 YYEEEE.

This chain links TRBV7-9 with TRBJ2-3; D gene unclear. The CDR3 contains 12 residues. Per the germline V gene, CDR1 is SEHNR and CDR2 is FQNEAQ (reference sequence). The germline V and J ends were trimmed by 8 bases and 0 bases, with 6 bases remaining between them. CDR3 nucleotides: TGTGCCAGCGACCCTAGCACAGATACGCAGTATTTT. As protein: CASDPSTDTQYF.

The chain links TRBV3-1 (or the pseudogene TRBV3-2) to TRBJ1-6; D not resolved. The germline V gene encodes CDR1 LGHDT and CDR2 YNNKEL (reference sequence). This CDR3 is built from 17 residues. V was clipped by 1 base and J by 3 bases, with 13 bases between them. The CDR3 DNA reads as TGTGCCAGCAGCCAAGTGGGCTCTACTAACTATAATTCACCCCTCCACTTT. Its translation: CASSQVGSTNYNSPLHF.

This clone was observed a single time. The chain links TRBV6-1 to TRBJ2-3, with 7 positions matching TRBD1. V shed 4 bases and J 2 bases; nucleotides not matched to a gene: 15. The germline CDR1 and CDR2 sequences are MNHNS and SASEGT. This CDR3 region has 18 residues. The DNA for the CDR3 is TGTGCCAGCAGTGTAGGGCATATTTGGGACAGCCCCACAGATACGCAGTATTTT. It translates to CASSVGHIWDSPTDTQYF.

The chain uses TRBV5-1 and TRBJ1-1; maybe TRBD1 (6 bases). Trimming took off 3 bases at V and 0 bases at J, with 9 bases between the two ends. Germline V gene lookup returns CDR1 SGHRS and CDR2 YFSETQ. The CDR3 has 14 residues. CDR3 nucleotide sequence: TGCGCCAGCAGCTGGGACATAATGAACACTGAAGCTTTCTTT. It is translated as CASSWDIMNTEAFF.